This T cell receptor (beta chain) was retrieved from a study of blood T cells in healthy people across ages (dated by TCRdb to about 2015). In the study overall: In model experiments, template switching captured roughly one uniquely barcoded TCR beta cDNA molecule for every two T cells. Using the same blood draw, the study looked at two additional independent replicas of 1 million unique cDNA reads for two donors, one aged 18 to 29 and the other aged 80 or older. To avoid experimental bias, donors of different ages were distributed randomly across sequencing lanes. The donors were divided into four age groups: young (average approximately 15 years), middle-aged (about 41), aged (approximately 62) and long-lived (approximately 74). Using deep sequencing normalized with unique cDNA molecular identifiers, the study measured how TCR beta repertoire diversity changes with age. Overall results and qualifications from the work: The percentage of naive T cells measured by flow cytometry correlated strongly with observed TCR beta diversity. As age increased, observed TCR beta diversity per million T cells dropped in a roughly linear way, and a significant reduction was already evident by age around 41. Donor CMV infection status was unknown, potentially confounding age-related changes in expanded clonotypes. Because profiling used bulk unsorted PBMCs, naive and antigen-experienced compartments could not be compared conclusively. Estimates of total diversity based on one million sequenced T cells were considered lower bounds and underestimates. Compared with the aged group, the long-lived group had more naive CD4+ T cells, fewer expanded clones and increased TCR diversity, suggesting age selection.

Regarding this clonotype: Its antigen specificity is not known. The input lacks base qualities; no much larger clone sits a single base away.

The donors were 40 or so Caucasian individuals from Russia, aged about 6 to 100 years, who were systemically healthy. Around 9.8 milliliters of peripheral blood were collected from each donor into EDTA-treated Vacutainer tubes. PBMCs were isolated by Ficoll-Paque density-gradient centrifugation, with at least 6 million obtained per sample. Trizol reagent was used to extract total RNA from PBMCs, with at least 6 micrograms per sample. For every donor, flow cytometry on a PBMC aliquot measured the percentage of naive CD45RAhigh/CD27high T cells. Library prep was done by 5' RACE. The second PCR ran for roughly 7 to 11 cycles and used a J-beta primer mix along with a sample-barcoded 5' primer. A unique molecular identifier was introduced onto each TCR beta cDNA molecule by a template-switch 5' adaptor carrying 12 random nucleotides. Each sample yielded at least 2.5 million CDR3-containing paired-end reads. First-strand cDNA synthesis was performed from all RNA using the Mint cDNA synthesis kit, with priming by a TRBC-specific oligonucleotide. Following uracil-DNA glycosylase treatment, all cDNA underwent a first 18-cycle PCR with the universal primers M1SS and BC2_uni_R. Under the source paper's analysis protocol: Normalization of each sample was performed by random selection of 1 million high-quality reads, each carrying a distinct molecular identifier. Reads sharing molecular identifiers were discarded rather than binned into consensus sequences. MiTCR, set to a Q25 quality threshold and the strictest error-elimination algorithm, was used for CDR3 identification, clonotype clustering and error correction. Lower-bound total TCR beta diversity was estimated with a nonparametric unseen species model using Euler transformation. The raw public reads went through TCRdb reprocessing: fastp at Q25, MiXCR clone calling, in-frame beta chains kept. Here each entry gathers all rows of one CDR3 protein and keeps the most common genes and DNA. TCRdb's processing, not the authors' own work, is the source of the V and J calls. In this sample the table shows approximately 2,000,000 distinct CDR3 sequences, 35% to 50% of which occur a single time. The ten largest clones capture approximately 22% of the sample.

The trim is 5 bases for V and 8 bases for J, with a gap of 12 bases between the germline ends. Its CDR3 holds 12 amino acids, cysteine through phenylalanine. Only the CDR3 part of the read is kept: 36 bases, read in frame from the first base. CDR1 and CDR2 (WSHSY, SAAADI) derive from the germline V gene. The sequenced sample was blood. The rearranged chain carries TRBV10-2 and TRBJ1-2, with a tentative D gene TRBD1 over 5 matching bases. The sequence was collected from a human donor in good health. Read as DNA, the sequence is TGCGCCAGCAGTATTACTAGGGGAGGCTACACCTTC. Its protein reads: CASSITRGGYTF.